The 28 T cell receptor beta chains below were found in one sample sequenced in a study of spatial heterogeneity in lung cancer. TCRdb reanalysed the 5' RACE reads using MiXCR and keeps one entry per CDR3 protein. Here the sample spans 45,000 to 50,000 distinct CDR3 sequences, approximately 12% being singletons. Stated time point: blood at routine non-recurrence follow-up after resection. The specimen comprised PBMCs, sampled at follow-up. These receptors came from a male donor with early-stage non-small cell lung cancer.

CDR3 sequence (DNA): TGTGCCTGCTCTTCTCCGGGACACCTCAACTATGGCTACACCTTC. This sequence encodes CACSSPGHLNYGYTF. This chain joins TRBV30 and TRBJ1-2; D perhaps matches TRBD1 (6 bases). This CDR3 has 15 residues. V lost 6 bases and J lost 2, with 19 bases in between. CDR1 is GTSNPN, CDR2 SVGIG, per germline (reference sequence).

At least ten counts were recorded for this clonotype. The V gene is TRBV9, the J gene TRBJ1-1, with D unclear. The CDR3 spans 14 residues. Germline V gene sequence: CDR1 SGDLS, CDR2 YYNGEE. Deletions cut 0 bases from V and 1 base from J, with 7 bases between. The CDR3 sequence is CASSVGRRNTEAFF. CDR3 nucleotides: TGTGCCAGCAGCGTAGGTCGGAGGAACACTGAAGCTTTCTTT.

The J gene is TRBJ1-1, the V gene TRBV7-9; a weak D match, TRBD1 (5 bases). The CDR3 covers 14 residues. Looked up from germline, CDR1 is SEHNR and CDR2 is FQNEAQ (reference sequence). V lost 5 bases and J 7 bases, leaving 17 bases between the germline ends. CDR3: CASSPVGGRDEAFF. For the CDR3, the DNA is TGTGCCAGCAGCCCCGTTGGGGGTCGAGATGAAGCTTTCTTT.

This clonotype turned up a few times. The CDR3 reads CASSQGPTQLRDTQYF. Here the CDR3 DNA reads TGCGCCAGCAGCCAAGGGCCCACTCAACTGAGAGATACGCAGTATTTT. The chain links TRBV4-1 to TRBJ2-3; no definite D call. Germline CDR1 reads MGHRA; CDR2 reads YSYEKL. V shed 1 base and J shed 5 bases, with 16 bases lying between them. The CDR3 covers 16 residues.

The rearrangement uses TRBV2 and TRBJ2-5; unclear D gene. Germline V gene data show CDR1 as SNHLY and CDR2 as FYNNEI. The V end was cut by 7 bases, the J end by 5 bases, with 20 bases between. The CDR3 is 15 amino acids. CDR3 amino acids: CASTRYSAGRETQYF. In nucleotides, the CDR3 is TGTGCCAGCACAAGATACTCAGCCGGGCGTGAGACCCAGTACTTC.

This clonotype was counted at least ten times. The V gene is TRBV21-1, the J gene TRBJ1-2. TRBV21-1 is listed as a pseudogene. The CDR3 consists of 15 residues. DNA of the CDR3: TGTGCCAGCAGCAAAGGCGGGTCACCTAGATATGGCTACACCTTC. It specifies CASSKGGSPRYGYTF.

This clonotype is classed as large. V and J are TRBV7-9 and TRBJ1-4, with D uncertain. The CDR3 length is 15 residues. V shed 2 bases and J shed 4 bases, with 11 bases lying between them. CDR1 is SEHNR and CDR2 is FQNEAQ in the germline V gene (reference sequence). This chain's CDR3 is CASSLFETVNEKLFF. In DNA, the CDR3 is TGTGCCAGCAGCTTATTTGAGACGGTTAATGAAAAACTGTTTTTT.

The chain couples TRBV6-5 to TRBJ1-4; D gene uncertain. V was trimmed by 5 bases and J by 3 bases, leaving 16 bases between them. In germline, CDR1 is MNHEY, CDR2 SVGAGI. The CDR3 is 16 amino acids. CDR3 in amino acids: CASSAMRSPANEKLFF. Here the CDR3 DNA reads TGTGCCAGCAGTGCGATGCGATCTCCAGCTAATGAAAAACTGTTTTTT.

The chain carries TRBV14 and TRBJ2-7; D might be TRBD2 (5 bases). CDR1 SGHDN and CDR2 FVKESK come from the germline V gene. V dropped 1 base and J dropped 2 bases, with 18 bases sitting between them. The CDR3 sequence is 17 residues long. The CDR3 protein is CASSQAPPRTGTYEQYF. DNA of the CDR3: TGTGCCAGCAGCCAAGCCCCTCCAAGGACTGGAACCTACGAGCAGTACTTC. Using reference TRBV14 and TRBJ2-7 for the parts outside the CDR3, the full variable domain is EAGVTQFPSHSVIEKGQTVTLRCDPISGHDNLYWYRRVMGKEIKFLLHFVKESKQDESGMPNNRFLAERTGGTYSTLKVQPAELEDSGVYFCASSQAPPRTGTYEQYFGPGTRLTVT.

This clonotype has ten or more counts. The chain links TRBV12-3 or TRBV12-4 to TRBJ2-7, with 9 bases matching TRBD1. Trimming removed 5 bases from V and 3 bases from J; junction bases left unmatched: 8. The CDR3 loop spans 15 amino acids. Written as DNA, the CDR3 is TGTGCCAGCAGTGATACGGGACAGGGTTTCTACGAGCAGTACTTC. It is translated as CASSDTGQGFYEQYF.

In this sample, this clonotype turned up many times. The chain recombines TRBV19 with TRBJ2-3, with D perhaps matching TRBD1 (5 bases). The CDR3 runs 15 residues. Trimming left V 7 bases short and J 0 bases short, with 14 bases between. Germline assignment: CDR1 LNHDA and CDR2 SQIVND (reference sequence). In nucleotides, the CDR3 is TGTGCCAGTACTCCCTCAGGGATCAGCACAGATACGCAGTATTTT. This translates into CASTPSGISTDTQYF.

The sample holds a few counts of this clonotype. A much larger clonotype is one base distant, so this may be a read error. The chain recombines TRBV7-8 with TRBJ2-6, with D possibly being TRBD1 (5 bases). The germline gives CDR1 SGHVS, CDR2 FQNEAQ. Deletions cut 1 base from V and 2 bases from J, with 6 bases between. The CDR3 sequence is 15 residues long. The CDR3 DNA reads as TGTGCCAGCAGCTTAGAAGGGGCTGGGGCCAACGTCCTGACTTTC. Its translation is CASSLEGAGANVLTF.

This clonotype showed up many times. The chain combines TRBV29-1 with TRBJ2-3, with TRBD2 as a possible D gene (5 bases). This CDR3 comprises 15 residues. The V end was cut by 7 bases, the J end by 9 bases, with 26 bases between. Germline values: CDR1 SQVTM, CDR2 ANQGSEA. The DNA for the CDR3 is TGCAGCGGTGCAACGAGGGAGAGTACGAAGAGCACGCAGTATTTT. Translating gives CSGATRESTKSTQYF.

V usage is TRBV19 and J usage is TRBJ2-2; 8 positions match TRBD2. This CDR3 is 15 amino acids long. Germline values: CDR1 LNHDA, CDR2 SQIVND (reference sequence). With V trimmed by 9 bases and J by 6 bases, 12 bases remained unmatched. The CDR3 nucleotides read TGTGCCAGCGAACCCCGGACTAGCTTGGCCGGGGAGCTGTTTTTT. It codes for CASEPRTSLAGELFF.

The sample holds many counts of this clonotype. V and J are TRBV19 and TRBJ2-7, with D possibly TRBD2 on 5 matching bases. Deletions cut 3 bases from V and 0 bases from J, with 12 bases between. CDR1 and CDR2 from the germline V gene are LNHDA and SQIVND (reference sequence). CDR3 length equals 15 residues. The CDR3 here is CASSISGILSYEQYF. The CDR3 nucleotides read TGTGCCAGTAGTATCTCCGGGATACTCTCCTACGAGCAGTACTTC.

This clonotype came up many times. This chain uses TRBV28 with TRBJ1-1; 8 positions agree with TRBD1. CDR1 is MDHEN and CDR2 is SYDVKM in the germline V gene. V gave up 6 bases and J gave up 0 bases; unmatched junction bases: 9. There are 16 residues in the CDR3. The CDR3 loop is CASRGGQGQMNTEAFF. The CDR3 nucleotides read TGTGCCAGCAGGGGTGGACAGGGACAGATGAACACTGAAGCTTTCTTT.

This clonotype showed up many times. This chain links TRBV9 with TRBJ1-1, with D maybe TRBD1 (6 bases). The CDR3 spans 15 residues. V lost 0 bases, J lost 10 bases, and 19 bases lay in between. Germline loops: CDR1 SGDLS, CDR2 YYNGEE. This CDR3 is CASSVGIGTHRRAFF. Here the CDR3 DNA reads TGTGCCAGCAGCGTAGGCATAGGGACACACAGGAGAGCTTTCTTT.

This clonotype has just one count. V is TRBV5-1 and J is TRBJ2-7, with 9 bases that match TRBD1. The ends lost 2 bases at V and 5 bases at J; junction bases unmatched: 11. The CDR3 is 16 residues long. CDR1 is SGHRS and CDR2 is YFSETQ in the germline V gene. The CDR3 here is CASSLQGALTYDEQYF. The DNA for the CDR3 is TGCGCCAGCAGCTTACAGGGGGCCCTTACCTACGACGAGCAGTACTTC.

This clonotype was counted at least ten times. The J gene is TRBJ2-1, the V gene TRBV7-2; D is unresolved. Per germline, CDR1 SGHTA and CDR2 FQGNSA. CDR3 length equals 15 residues. V was clipped by 6 bases and J by 0 bases, with 12 bases between them. CDR3 amino acids: CASRRIGSSYNEQFF. The CDR3 DNA sequence: TGTGCCAGCAGACGAATAGGAAGCTCCTACAATGAGCAGTTCTTC.

V is TRBV12-3 or TRBV12-4 and J is TRBJ2-6; D is unclear. Trimming took off 5 bases at V and 0 bases at J, with 5 bases between the two ends. The CDR3 consists of 14 residues. CDR3 nucleotide sequence: TGTGCCAGCAGTCACCCCTCTGGGGCCAACGTCCTGACTTTC. This translates into CASSHPSGANVLTF.

This clonotype was found many times. The junction shows a germline mismatch at one end, possibly a read error. V and J are TRBV11-2 and TRBJ1-1; D perhaps matches TRBD1 (5 bases). This CDR3 has 12 amino acids. CDR1 and CDR2 (germline): SGHAT, FQNNGV. The CDR3 bases are TGTGCCAGCAGCTTAGTCTGGGACCTAGCCCGTTTT. Translation gives CASSLVWDLARF.

The chain employs TRBV29-1 and TRBJ2-7, with 8 bases fitting TRBD1. The CDR3 sequence is 13 residues long. Trimming removed 6 bases from V and 3 bases from J; junction bases left unmatched: 7. Germline V lookup: CDR1 SQVTM, CDR2 ANQGSEA. The CDR3 spells CSVGQGNIYEQYF. The CDR3 coding sequence is TGCAGCGTAGGACAGGGTAACATCTACGAGCAGTACTTC.

This clonotype occurred a few times. The chain combines TRBV7-6 with TRBJ1-2, with 7 bases identical to TRBD1. The V and J ends lost 6 bases and 3 bases, in that order; junction bases with no gene match: 4. Germline CDR1 and CDR2: SGHVS and FNYEAQ. The CDR3 spans 13 residues. CDR3 loop: CASSQGGHYGYTF. As DNA, the CDR3 is TGTGCCAGCAGTCAAGGGGGCCACTATGGCTACACCTTC.

This clonotype has ten or more counts. The gene calls are TRBV5-1 and TRBJ1-1; TRBD1 matches at 7 bases. CDR3 length equals 14 residues. Germline V gene lookup returns CDR1 SGHRS and CDR2 YFSETQ. V dropped 2 bases and J dropped 0; count of bases not matched to a gene: 1. In nucleotides, the CDR3 is TGCGCCAGCAGCTTAGGACAGGTGAACACTGAAGCTTTCTTT. Protein: CASSLGQVNTEAFF.

The chain employs TRBV27 and TRBJ2-3; 10 positions agree with TRBD1. Germline V CDR1 and CDR2: MNHEY, SMNVEV (reference sequence). CDR3 length equals 18 residues. J lost 4 bases, V lost 2 bases, and 12 bases had no gene match. CDR3: CASSLTTSPGQGPDTQYF. The CDR3 nucleotides are TGTGCCAGCAGTTTAACAACTTCCCCGGGACAGGGGCCAGATACGCAGTATTTT.

This clonotype was seen repeatedly, ten times or more. This chain joins TRBV27 and TRBJ1-1, with a tentative D call TRBD1 (5 bases). The CDR3 is 14 amino acids. Germline lookup yields CDR1 MNHEY and CDR2 SMNVEV (reference sequence). With 5 bases removed from V and 5 bases from J, the gap between germline ends came to 15 bases. CDR3 nucleotides: TGTGCCAGCAGTATGCTGTCAGGGAGGACTGAAGCTTTCTTT. Its translation: CASSMLSGRTEAFF.

V and J are TRBV20-1 and TRBJ2-7, with 7 bases lining up with TRBD1. CDR3 size: 12 residues. With 5 bases clipped from V and 6 bases from J, the junction kept 7 bases outside the gene matches. Per germline, CDR1 DFQATT and CDR2 SNEGSKA (reference sequence). CDR3 in DNA: TGCAGTGCTCCCCGACAGGGCTTCGAGCAGTACTTC. Protein product: CSAPRQGFEQYF.

The V and J genes are TRBV2 and TRBJ1-2; 7 positions match TRBD1. The CDR3 covers 15 residues. Per germline, CDR1 SNHLY and CDR2 FYNNEI. With V trimmed by 2 bases and J by 3 bases, 6 bases remained unmatched. The CDR3, as DNA: TGTGCCAGCAGTGAAATCCGTGACAGGGACTATGGCTACACCTTC. It encodes CASSEIRDRDYGYTF.